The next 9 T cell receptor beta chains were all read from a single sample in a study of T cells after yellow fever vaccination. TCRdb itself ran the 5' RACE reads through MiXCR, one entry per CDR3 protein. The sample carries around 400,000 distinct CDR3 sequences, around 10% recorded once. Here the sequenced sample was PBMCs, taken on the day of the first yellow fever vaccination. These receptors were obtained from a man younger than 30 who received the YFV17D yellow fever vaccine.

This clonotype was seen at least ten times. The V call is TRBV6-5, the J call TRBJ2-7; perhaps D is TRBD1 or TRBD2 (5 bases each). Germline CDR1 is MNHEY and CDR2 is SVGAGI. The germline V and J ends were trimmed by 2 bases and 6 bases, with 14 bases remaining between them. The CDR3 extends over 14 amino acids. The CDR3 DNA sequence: TGTGCCAGCAGTTACGGGACCCCCCTCGGCGAGCAGTACTTC. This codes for CASSYGTPLGEQYF.

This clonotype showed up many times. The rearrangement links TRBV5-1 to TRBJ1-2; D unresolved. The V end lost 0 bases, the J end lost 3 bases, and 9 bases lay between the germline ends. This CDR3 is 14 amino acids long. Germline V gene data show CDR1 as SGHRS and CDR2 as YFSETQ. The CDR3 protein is CASSLGPDYYGYTF. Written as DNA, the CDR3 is TGCGCCAGCAGCTTGGGACCTGATTACTATGGCTACACCTTC.

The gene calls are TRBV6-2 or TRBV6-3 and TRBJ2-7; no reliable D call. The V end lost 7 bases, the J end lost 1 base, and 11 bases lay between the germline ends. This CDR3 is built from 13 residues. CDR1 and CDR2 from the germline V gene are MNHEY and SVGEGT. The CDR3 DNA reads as TGTGCCAGCAAGGGATTGCATTCCTACGAGCAGTACTTC. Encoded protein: CASKGLHSYEQYF.

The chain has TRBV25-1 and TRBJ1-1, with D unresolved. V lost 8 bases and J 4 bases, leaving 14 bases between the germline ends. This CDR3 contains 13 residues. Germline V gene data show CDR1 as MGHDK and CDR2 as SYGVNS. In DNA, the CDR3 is TGTGCCAGCGGGTGGGCTTATTCCACTGAAGCTTTCTTT. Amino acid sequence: CASGWAYSTEAFF.

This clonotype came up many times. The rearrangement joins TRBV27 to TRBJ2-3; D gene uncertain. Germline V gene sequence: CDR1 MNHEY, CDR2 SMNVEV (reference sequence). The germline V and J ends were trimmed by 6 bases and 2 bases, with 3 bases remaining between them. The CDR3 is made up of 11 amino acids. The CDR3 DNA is TGTGCCAGCAGCACCACAGATACGCAGTATTTT. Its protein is CASSTTDTQYF.

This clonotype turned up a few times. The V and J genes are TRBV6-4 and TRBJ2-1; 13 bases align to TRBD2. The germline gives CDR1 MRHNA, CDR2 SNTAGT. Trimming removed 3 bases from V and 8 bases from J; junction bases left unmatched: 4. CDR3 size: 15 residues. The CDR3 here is CASSETSGGYDEQFF. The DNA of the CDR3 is TGTGCCAGCAGTGAGACTAGCGGGGGGTACGATGAGCAGTTCTTC.

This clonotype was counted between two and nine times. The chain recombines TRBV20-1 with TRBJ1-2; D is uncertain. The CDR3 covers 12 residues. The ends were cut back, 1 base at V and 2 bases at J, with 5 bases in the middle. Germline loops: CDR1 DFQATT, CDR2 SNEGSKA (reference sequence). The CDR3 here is CSARAGNYGYTF. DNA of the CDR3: TGCAGTGCTAGAGCAGGCAACTATGGCTACACCTTC.

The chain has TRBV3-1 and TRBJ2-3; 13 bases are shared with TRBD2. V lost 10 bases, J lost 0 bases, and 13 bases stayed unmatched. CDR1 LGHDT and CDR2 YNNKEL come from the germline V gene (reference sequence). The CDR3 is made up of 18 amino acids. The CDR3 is CATCQGLAGVTSTDTQYF. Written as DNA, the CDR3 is TGTGCCACCTGCCAAGGACTAGCGGGGGTTACTAGCACAGATACGCAGTATTTT.

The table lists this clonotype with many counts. The CDR3 sequence is CASSQRAAWGQETQYF. CDR3 coding DNA: TGTGCCAGCAGCCAACGGGCCGCTTGGGGACAAGAGACCCAGTACTTC. The V and J genes are TRBV13 and TRBJ2-5, with unresolved D. The germline V and J ends were trimmed by 5 bases and 2 bases, with 18 bases remaining between them. This CDR3 is 16 amino acids long. From germline, CDR1 is PRHDT and CDR2 FYEKMQ (reference sequence).